This T cell receptor (beta chain) originates from a study of cytomegalovirus exposure and HLA in healthy donors (dated by TCRdb to 2016 to 2017). At the level of the whole study: In an earlier analysis of fewer than 750 of the donors, about 260 Gb of sequence data and 90 million to 120 million unique TCR beta sequences from some 170 million T cells were reported. Along with the approximately 700-subject first cohort, a separate validation cohort of about 110 different subjects was used. An earlier analysis of around 580 of the donors used high-throughput TCR beta sequencing to judge whether each TCR beta V gene segment behaved as functional or pseudogenic. The genetic ancestry cluster associated with self-reported Caucasian donors included around 76% of the roughly 390 genotyped donors. Across 398 genotyped donors of the cohort, an average of about 240,000 unique TCR beta nucleotide sequences per donor were sequenced, and 15% to 20% of those sequences were non-productive. To predict cytomegalovirus infection status, the study brought together high-throughput TCR immunosequencing, statistical association of individual TCRs with disease status, and machine learning. The number of donors typed differed by locus, with 629-630 for A, B, C, DRB1 and DQB1, 522 for DQA1, some 570 for DPA1, and around 430 for DPB1. Roughly 300 gigabases of sequencing data and tens of millions of unique TCR sequences were included in an early release covering about 700 HLA-typed donors. A later analysis re-analyzed previously published TCR beta repertoires from 666 donors and added high-resolution HLA genotyping to study TCR occurrence patterns. Class I and class II HLA loci were covered by the typing at four-digit resolution. The study aimed to test whether cataloging public T cell receptors could reveal signatures of past pathogen exposure. Donor age, sex, ethnicity and CMV serostatus were compiled alongside the repertoire data. In the later analysis, no new phenotypic data were used to find candidate immune exposures; instead, reliance was placed on TCR beta sequences and their occurrence across donors. A few DR-DQ haplotypes were treated as single units for association and clustering because of strong linkage in the cohort. In a later genetic analysis, genome-wide SNP genotypes for about three fifths of the roughly 670 donors were used, and that subset was treated as a discovery cohort. Using immunosequencing, the study profiled T cell repertoires from around 680 subjects and related those repertoires to cytomegalovirus serostatus. All discovery cohort repertoires had been generated using a single sequencing platform.

Libraries were built with the immunoSEQ multiplex PCR assay. The multiplex PCR relied on a mix of 60 forward primers for TCR Vbeta segments and 13 reverse primers for TCR Jbeta segments. The CDR3 region of rearranged TCR beta genes was amplified from genomic DNA with a multiplex PCR assay. Amplified TCR beta libraries were sequenced as 87-base-pair reads on the Illumina HiSeq System. The study's processing was this. A later analysis tallied about 77 million unique TCR beta chains across the 650 to 750 repertoires, and approximately 11 million of those chains were shared by two or more donors. To remove PCR and sequencing errors, raw reads were error-corrected and collapsed into unique sequences using a nearest-neighbor algorithm that merged closely related sequences. V, D and J gene segments were assigned by aligning CDR3 sequences to IMGT reference sequences. For a sequence to be retained, at least a six-nucleotide match to both a V gene segment and a J gene segment was required. A rearrangement counted as productive if the CDR3 had no stop codons and remained in frame with V and J, and every other rearrangement counted as non-productive. Following IMGT convention, CDR3 was defined as the stretch from the second conserved V-encoded cysteine up to the conserved J-encoded phenylalanine. The earlier analysis of about 590 of the donors excluded sequences that lacked an unambiguous match to a single V gene segment. An earlier analysis of a few hundred of the donors classified V segments as functional when productive rearrangements were above 56.7% and as segregating when the standard deviation between donors was above 5%. A statistical classification framework was developed to diagnose cytomegalovirus status using the catalog of TCR beta chain sequences. A later analysis assigned V and J genes by comparing TCR nucleotide sequences with IMGT/GENE-DB human TR gene sequences. In a later analysis, CDR3 sequences and most-parsimonious VDJ recombination scenarios were assigned using the TCRdist pipeline. In a later analysis, each TCR beta chain was defined by its CDR3 amino acid sequence together with its V-gene family, and reads without a unique V-gene family were excluded. To address suspected cross-contamination and a sequencing artifact, a later analysis removed approximately 600 highly shared, low-generation-probability nucleotide sequences. In a later analysis, a clonal expansion index for each public chain was calculated from normalized within-repertoire ranks of inferred template counts. In a later analysis, generation probabilities were computed using a VDJ recombination model fitted to out-of-frame rearrangements, and the results were checked against IGoR. Hypergeometric tests were used in a later analysis to score TCR-TCR, TCR-HLA and TCR-CMV co-occurrence, with a repertoire-size bias correction applied to the TCR pairs. To estimate false discovery rates, a later analysis permuted the HLA or CMV assignments 20 times. In a later analysis, co-occurring TCRs were grouped using DBSCAN, with TCRdist sequence similarity added in when clustering inside HLA-allele-positive subsets. Repertoires with fewer than 30,000 or more than 120,000 public chains, plus five repertoires with anomalous nucleotide sharing, were excluded from co-occurrence clustering. Held by TCRdb, this immuneACCESS table contains in-frame sequences only and omits some clones. Under half of the omission traces to an unresolved V gene where checked; the cause of the rest is unknown. D and trimming come from the DNA, and the V and J calls and clone size come from that table. Here the sample has 150,000 to 200,000 clones; around 81% occur a single time. The ten largest make up around 1.9% of the sample.

The full study reports these points: Because some donors lacked HLA typing at each locus, the association tests relied only on the typed subset. In a later analysis, the rate of TCR association differed among HLA loci, with DRB1 alleles having the most associated TCRs and HLA-C alleles having the fewest. In a later analysis, HLA-associated TCR beta chains were found to be more clonally expanded and to have lower generation probabilities than equally common non-associated chains. Some IMGT-functional V segments, including TRBV6-2 and TRBV6-3, could not be distinguished by the 87-base-pair reads and were therefore excluded. Because counts were too low, roughly 18 rarely observed V segments, including chromosome 9 orphons, were left out of the earlier analysis of 587 of the donors. In an earlier analysis of about 600 of the donors, most TCR beta V segments appeared in productive rearrangements about 90% or about 30% of the time, broadly matching IMGT annotations. A later analysis associated around 16,000 TCR beta sequences with specific HLA alleles at a false discovery rate of 0.05. According to a later genetic analysis, donors in an Asian-associated ancestry cluster had fewer N-insertions in productive TCRs than the approximately 690-donor mean. Correlated functional status among segregating V segments might reflect linkage disequilibrium, but an unknown experimental factor could not be ruled out. In this cohort, only TCR beta chains were sequenced, and detectable features were limited by the absence of alpha or paired-chain data. A further reported finding was that TCR beta sequences accurately predicted the HLA-A and HLA-B alleles for most subjects in the first cohort. A cluster of highly shared sequence variants was judged likely to represent a technical artifact of the sequencing pipeline. The study listed 164 TCR beta chains as associated with cytomegalovirus. A few of the identified cytomegalovirus-associated TCR beta chains were confirmed in vitro to be specific for cytomegalovirus antigens. A later genetic analysis associated a missense DCLRE1C variant with V-gene and J-gene trimming of TCR beta chains, and an independent cohort replicated the association. The classifier was reported to diagnose cytomegalovirus status with high specificity and sensitivity in both the original cohort and the validation cohort. According to the authors, the approach could potentially be generalized to other disease states and immunological phenotypes. According to a later analysis, parvovirus B19, influenza, CMV and Epstein-Barr virus appeared linked to several top co-occurrence clusters. Sequencing depth was assumed to be roughly uniform across donors in the presence/absence analyses, though that assumption may not hold. A later analysis found that most CMV-associated TCR beta chains appeared HLA-restricted, with HLA associations seemingly driven largely by CMV exposure. While some public TCRs were present in many individuals, most TCR sequences turned up only very rarely across donors. CMV serostatus was the only immune exposure information available for the cohort. When HLA alleles, especially DR and DQ, strongly co-occurred, attributing TCR associations to individual alleles was difficult.

Only a few counts were recorded for this clone. The clone's antigen remains unknown. Per-nucleotide qualities are absent, and no much larger clonotype sits a single base away. The cohort consisted of 600 to 750 healthy bone marrow donors. At the time of sampling, all cohort members were nominally healthy, though unrecorded immune exposures were likely present. The donor tested CMV seropositive, placing the donor among the approximately 290 seropositive members of the cohort. Each donor provided a peripheral blood sample, and peripheral blood mononuclear cells were used for TCR beta sequencing. The Qiagen DNeasy Blood Extraction Kit was used to extract genomic DNA from the blood cell samples. According to the germline V gene, CDR1 reads MNHEY and CDR2 reads SVGAGI. The CDR3, cysteine through phenylalanine, is 14 amino acids long. Only the CDR3 region is kept as DNA, spanning 42 bases read in frame from base 1. V is shortened by 2 bases, J by 2 bases, and the region joining them spans 9 bases.

The V and J genes are TRBV6-5 and TRBJ1-2, with a tentative D gene TRBD1 over 6 matching bases. Sequences were obtained from PBMCs. This TCR came from a woman aged 18-30 years in good health and CMV-seropositive. The CDR3 has the sequence CASSYGQKNYGYTF. The sequenced DNA: TGTGCCAGCAGTTACGGACAGAAGAACTATGGCTACACCTTC.